Reported below is one T cell receptor (beta chain). Its cognate antigen has yet to be identified. No qualities accompany the bases; no much larger clone lies one base away. This entry belongs to a study of blood T cell repertoires in COVID-19 (dated by TCRdb to 2020 to 2022). A note on the overall study: Collaborator samples came from the United States, Italy and Spain and covered acute and convalescent phases of COVID-19. The material from the prospective study consisted of cDNA or gDNA derived from T cells, B-cell-depleted T cells, or PBMCs. Samples were obtained from the ongoing ImmuneRACE study (first 160 participants) and from approximately 1,200 subjects provided by 6 global collaborators. Where HLA class I and class II types were available, the types were taken from metadata supplied by the sample provider, not from assay-based typing. The dataset comprised deeply sampled blood TCRbeta repertoires from subjects exposed to, actively infected with, or recovered from COVID-19. The repertoires were made available in a free public database intended to serve as a resource for research on the immune response to SARS-CoV-2. The sample metadata nearly always contained a de-identified subject ID, COVID-19 status, age in years and sex.

Points the paper makes about the study in general: Clinical and demographic metadata were provided uncurated, with the amount varying by source and participant.

The immunoSEQ Assay, a bias-controlled multiplex PCR, was used to amplify TCRbeta CDR3 regions from genomic DNA. As for how the authors treated the data: The number of nucleated cells in each sample was estimated by amplification of reference gene primers within the assay. Sequence reads were collapsed and filtered to measure the absolute abundance of every unique TCRbeta CDR3 rearrangement. Productive Simpson clonality was computed per sample as the square root of Simpson's diversity index over productive rearrangements. In its TCRdb copy, this immuneACCESS table keeps in-frame sequences only and misses some clones. Where compared with another copy, unresolved V genes explain less than half of these, and the others have no known cause. V and J calls and clone size are given by that table; D and trimming were obtained from the DNA. The table for this sample lists about 460,000 clones; roughly nine tenths of them were counted only once. The leading ten clones occupy around 7.9% of the sample.

V loses 4 bases of germline sequence and J loses 0 bases, and the interval between the two ends is 10 bases. The CDR3 contains 15 residues, cysteine and phenylalanine counted. The DNA shown is the 45-base CDR3, in frame from base 1. From a lookup of the germline V gene, CDR1 and CDR2 are MGHRA and YSYEKL. Participants in the prospective study were aged about 18 to 100 years, lived in some 24 United States geographic areas, and enrolled through a virtual design. Cohort assignment in the prospective study relied on participant-reported clinical history from a screening survey and a study questionnaire. ImmuneRACE Cohort 3 recovered participants were defined by two consecutive negative NP/OP PCR tests, healthcare professional clearance, or symptom resolution. In the prospective study, mobile phlebotomists collected whole blood, serum and a nasopharyngeal or oropharyngeal swab from each participant. Prospective study participants could optionally give additional blood draws and questionnaires over a roughly two-month period. Blood samples from the prospective study were shipped frozen or at room temperature prior to DNA extraction.

This receptor was identified in a woman aged 55-70 years who had recovered from COVID-19. The material sequenced was PBMCs or T cells enriched from blood (not recorded which). The chain uses TRBV4-1 and TRBJ1-3, with an unclear D gene assignment. The nucleotide sequence is given as TGCGCCAGCAGCCGAGAGACTACCTCTGGAAACACCATATATTTT. Its protein is CASSRETTSGNTIYF.